Following are 21 T cell receptor beta chains from one sample sequenced in a study of shared clonotypes between healthy human individuals (dated by TCRdb to 2019 to 2021). The method behind the library was the immunoSEQ multiplex PCR assay. TCRdb obtained this table from immuneACCESS and retained in-frame rearrangements with V and J assigned. These tables miss some clones; where compared with another copy, unresolved V genes account for less than half of the shortfall, and the remainder is unexplained. The sample yields about 1.5 million clones; 95% to 99% were counted once. Jointly, the top ten make up around 0.47% of the sample. The sequenced sample consisted of naive CD4+ T cells sorted from blood. Taken with the paper, the label for cell subset or site translates to: CD45RA+ positively selected. The source of these receptors is a man aged 25-45 years in good health.

J is TRBJ2-7 and V is TRBV28; maybe TRBD1 (5 bases). The CDR3 is made up of 14 amino acids. Trimming took 8 bases from V and 7 from J, leaving 21 bases between them. Germline CDR1 reads MDHEN; CDR2 reads SYDVKM. CDR3 nucleotides: TGTGCCAGCCCGCCGGCAGGGCAACTTGGAGAGCAGTACTTC. Its translation is CASPPAGQLGEQYF.

This rearrangement joins TRBV18 to TRBJ2-5; D could derive from TRBD1 or TRBD2 (6 bases each). Germline V gene sequence: CDR1 KGHSH, CDR2 LQKENI. Between the trimmed V and J ends, which lost 1 base and 1 base, there was a span of 16 bases. CDR3 size: 17 residues. DNA for the CDR3: TGTGCCAGCTCACCACTGGGGGGCGGTTTCCCCCAAGAGACCCAGTACTTC. Translation: CASSPLGGGFPQETQYF.

The chain joins TRBV5-4 to TRBJ2-3; TRBD1 matches at 7 bases. The length of the CDR3 is 16 residues. The ends lost 0 bases at V and 0 bases at J; junction bases unmatched: 4. From germline, CDR1 is SGHNT and CDR2 YYREEE (reference sequence). The DNA for the CDR3 is TGTGCCAGCAGCTTGGTAGGGACAGCTAGCACAGATACGCAGTATTTT. Translating gives CASSLVGTASTDTQYF. Using reference TRBV5-4 and TRBJ2-3 for the parts outside the CDR3, the full variable domain is ETGVTQSPTHLIKTRGQQVTLRCSSQSGHNTVSWYQQALGQGPQFIFQYYREEENGRGNFPPRFSGLQFPNYSSELNVNALELDDSALYLCASSLVGTASTDTQYFGPGTRLTVL.

V is TRBV7-6 and J is TRBJ2-7; D unclear. The germline V gene encodes CDR1 SGHVS and CDR2 FNYEAQ. The V end lost 3 bases, the J end lost 2 bases, and 8 bases lay between the germline ends. The CDR3 runs 13 residues. The CDR3, as DNA: TGTGCCAGCAGCTTTTTCCGGCCCTACGAGCAGTACTTC. It specifies CASSFFRPYEQYF.

V and J are TRBV15 and TRBJ2-3, with D unresolved. The CDR3 is made up of 16 amino acids. Germline V CDR1 and CDR2: LNHNV, YYDKDF (reference sequence). Trimming pared 0 bases from V and 2 bases from J, leaving 12 bases between. CDR3 protein: CATSRERIVITDTQYF. CDR3 in DNA: TGTGCCACCAGCAGAGAACGTATAGTAATCACAGATACGCAGTATTTT.

The chain carries TRBV15 and TRBJ2-6; tentative D call: TRBD1 (5 bases). In germline, CDR1 is LNHNV, CDR2 YYDKDF (reference sequence). V dropped 1 base and J dropped 4 bases, with 11 bases sitting between them. CDR3 size: 16 residues. The CDR3 region has the DNA TGTGCCACCAGCAGAGGGAAGGGGCCCGGGGCCAACGTCCTGACTTTC. It translates to CATSRGKGPGANVLTF.

The rearrangement joins TRBV7-2 to TRBJ2-6, with D uncertain. This CDR3 is built from 17 residues. In germline, CDR1 is SGHTA, CDR2 FQGNSA. With 5 bases removed from V and 5 bases from J, the gap between germline ends came to 19 bases. CDR3 amino acids: CASSMFERQSRANVLTF. DNA of the CDR3: TGTGCCAGCAGCATGTTCGAACGACAAAGTCGGGCCAACGTCCTGACTTTC.

The chain recombines TRBV15 with TRBJ2-7; a weak D match, TRBD1 (5 bases). The germline V gene has CDR1 LNHNV and CDR2 YYDKDF (reference sequence). The CDR3 is 14 residues long. Trimming cost V 0 bases and J 4 bases, with 10 bases left between them. The CDR3 DNA is TGTGCCACCAGCAGAGATAGTTCAGGGTACGAGCAGTACTTC. Encoded protein: CATSRDSSGYEQYF.

The rearrangement joins TRBV6-1 to TRBJ2-7, with D tentatively TRBD1 (6 bases). V was pared by 7 bases and J by 2 bases, with 15 bases between. Germline CDR1 is MNHNS and CDR2 is SASEGT. The CDR3 loop spans 14 amino acids. DNA of the CDR3: TGTGCCAGCATGCTTACTCAGGGGACCTACGAGCAGTACTTC. This sequence encodes CASMLTQGTYEQYF.

The rearrangement joins TRBV27 to TRBJ2-1; unclear D gene. The V end was cut by 5 bases, the J end by 6 bases, with 11 bases between. Germline lookup yields CDR1 MNHEY and CDR2 SMNVEV (reference sequence). CDR3 size: 13 residues. The CDR3 sequence: CASSPAPPNEQFF. As DNA, the CDR3 is TGTGCCAGCAGTCCCGCTCCACCCAATGAGCAGTTCTTC.

CDR3 sequence: CASTNRGRNGYTF. Written as DNA, the CDR3 is TGTGCCAGCACCAACAGGGGTCGGAATGGCTACACCTTC. The rearrangement joins TRBV28 to TRBJ1-2, with TRBD1 matching over 7 bases. The CDR3 covers 13 residues. The germline CDR1 and CDR2 sequences are MDHEN and SYDVKM. The V and J ends lost 7 bases and 6 bases, in that order; junction bases with no gene match: 8.

The chain recombines TRBV6-4 with TRBJ2-7; D unresolved. This CDR3 is built from 12 residues. Trimming left V 4 bases short and J 3 bases short, with 7 bases between. Per the germline V gene, CDR1 is MRHNA and CDR2 is SNTAGT. The CDR3 coding sequence is TGTGCCAGCAGTGTGGACCTCTACGAGCAGTACTTC. Translating gives CASSVDLYEQYF.

V is TRBV25-1 and J is TRBJ1-2; the match to TRBD1 covers 8 bases. Looked up from germline, CDR1 is MGHDK and CDR2 is SYGVNS. V dropped 2 bases and J dropped 8; count of bases not matched to a gene: 16. The CDR3 sequence is 17 residues long. In DNA, the CDR3 is TGTGCCAGCAGTGAACGCCCCCCCGGACAGGGTAGTTGGGGCTACACCTTC. It codes for CASSERPPGQGSWGYTF.

The CDR3 region has the DNA TGTGCCAGCAGCATGACAGGGGAGGGAAACACCATATATTTT. It specifies CASSMTGEGNTIYF. The chain recombines TRBV5-6 with TRBJ1-3; 8 nucleotides align to TRBD1. The length of the CDR3 is 14 residues. From germline, CDR1 is SGHDT and CDR2 YYEEEE. The ends lost 4 bases at V and 4 bases at J; junction bases unmatched: 4. The full variable domain, with the rest looked up from reference TRBV5-6 and TRBJ1-3, is DAGVTQSPTHLIKTRGQQVTLRCSPKSGHDTVSWYQQALGQGPQFIFQYYEEEERQRGNFPDRFSGHQFPNYSSELNVNALLLGDSALYLCASSMTGEGNTIYFGEGSWLTVV.

J is TRBJ2-3 and V is TRBV5-5; possibly TRBD2 for D (6 bases). Per the germline V gene, CDR1 is SGHKS and CDR2 is YYEKEE (reference sequence). Trimming shortened V by 0 bases and J by 1 base, and 12 bases separated the two germline ends. The CDR3 has 16 amino acids. In DNA, the CDR3 is TGTGCCAGCAGCTTGGCCGGGAGCCGGGGCACAGATACGCAGTATTTT. Translated, it gives CASSLAGSRGTDTQYF.

This chain connects TRBV25-1 to TRBJ2-2, with a weak D call TRBD2 (6 bases). The CDR3 spans 16 residues. In germline, CDR1 is MGHDK, CDR2 SYGVNS. Trimming left V 5 bases short and J 5 bases short, with 18 bases between. The CDR3 reads CASSTTRGSRTGELFF. The DNA of the CDR3 is TGTGCCAGCAGTACTACCCGGGGGTCGCGAACCGGGGAGCTGTTTTTT.

The chain couples TRBV5-1 to TRBJ2-6; D remains ambiguous. V was pared by 0 bases and J by 2 bases, with 6 bases between. CDR1 and CDR2 (germline): SGHRS, YFSETQ. The CDR3 is made up of 15 amino acids. The CDR3 DNA is TGCGCCAGCAGCTTGGAGATCGCTGGGGCCAACGTCCTGACTTTC. It codes for CASSLEIAGANVLTF.

This clone was seen once. The chain recombines TRBV5-5 with TRBJ2-7; a possible D gene is TRBD2 (5 bases). CDR3 length equals 15 residues. Germline V gives CDR1 SGHKS, CDR2 YYEKEE (reference sequence). Trimming took 4 bases from V and 2 from J, leaving 16 bases between them. The CDR3 bases are TGTGCCAGCAGCGAGCGGCCCTTACAAGCCTACGAGCAGTACTTC. The encoded protein is CASSERPLQAYEQYF.

V is TRBV19 and J is TRBJ2-7; D ambiguous. Germline CDR1 reads LNHDA; CDR2 reads SQIVND (reference sequence). V was cut by 7 bases and J by 2 bases, with 9 bases left in between. This CDR3 has 12 amino acids. This CDR3 is CASTSPTYEQYF. The CDR3 nucleotides read TGTGCCAGTACTTCACCGACCTACGAGCAGTACTTC.

The gene calls are TRBV6-5 and TRBJ1-1, with D possibly matching TRBD1 (5 bases). Trimming left V 5 bases short and J 1 base short, with 11 bases between. CDR1 is MNHEY, CDR2 SVGAGI, per germline. CDR3 length: 14 amino acids. The CDR3 nucleotides read TGTGCCAGCAGTAACCCGGGGGGGAACACTGAAGCTTTCTTT. It is translated as CASSNPGGNTEAFF.

V is TRBV28 and J is TRBJ2-7, with TRBD1 identical over 9 bases. With 4 bases clipped from V and 3 bases from J, the junction kept 7 bases outside the gene matches. The germline gives CDR1 MDHEN, CDR2 SYDVKM. The CDR3 covers 15 residues. The CDR3 DNA reads as TGTGCCAGCAGTTCTCGACAGGGGGGTTACTACGAGCAGTACTTC. This sequence encodes CASSSRQGGYYEQYF.